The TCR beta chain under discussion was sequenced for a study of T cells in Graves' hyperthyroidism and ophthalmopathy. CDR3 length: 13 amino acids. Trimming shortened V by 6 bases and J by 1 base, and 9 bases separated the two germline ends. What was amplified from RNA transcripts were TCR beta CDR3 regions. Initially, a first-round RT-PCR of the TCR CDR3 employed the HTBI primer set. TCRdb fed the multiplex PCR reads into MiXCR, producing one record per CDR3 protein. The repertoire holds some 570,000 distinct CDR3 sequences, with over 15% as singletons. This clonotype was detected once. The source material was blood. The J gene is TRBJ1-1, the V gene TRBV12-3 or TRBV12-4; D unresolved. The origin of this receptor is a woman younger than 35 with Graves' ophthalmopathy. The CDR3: CASSPRKNTEAFF. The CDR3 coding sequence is TGTGCCAGCAGCCCCCGGAAGAACACTGAAGCTTTCTTT.